Below, one TCR beta chain is given with its context. The antigen is unknown. This entry comes from a study of T cell repertoires in cytomegalovirus infection. Study as a whole: Use of recently identified HLA-C-restricted and well-studied HLA-B-restricted CMV epitopes was part of the study. CMV infection and matching HLA type were both indicated by public TCR beta signatures. Study-wide points: Ex vivo, HLA-C-restricted CMV-specific TCR beta clonotypes prevailed over the rest of the response. Cumulative frequency (of public TCR beta family members) identified carriers of CMV plus the relevant HLA.

TCRdb re-called the reads with MiXCR, one entry per CDR3 protein. The data hold under 850,000 distinct CDR3 sequences, with around 30% observed a single time. The CDR3 has 15 residues. Trimming stripped 0 bases from V and 0 bases from J, with 9 bases between. The V gene's germline CDR1 is SGHNT and CDR2 YYREEE (reference sequence). This specimen consisted of cultured PBMCs, obtained from culture after CMV antigen stimulation. The V call is TRBV5-4, the J call TRBJ1-1, with a tentative D call TRBD1 (5 bases). The TCR sequence derives from a human donor in good health (CMV status not recorded). Some clones in this sample may be carry-over from other donors' samples. CDR3 bases: TGTGCCAGCAGCTTGGTGGGACGGATGAACACTGAAGCTTTCTTT. Protein sequence: CASSLVGRMNTEAFF.